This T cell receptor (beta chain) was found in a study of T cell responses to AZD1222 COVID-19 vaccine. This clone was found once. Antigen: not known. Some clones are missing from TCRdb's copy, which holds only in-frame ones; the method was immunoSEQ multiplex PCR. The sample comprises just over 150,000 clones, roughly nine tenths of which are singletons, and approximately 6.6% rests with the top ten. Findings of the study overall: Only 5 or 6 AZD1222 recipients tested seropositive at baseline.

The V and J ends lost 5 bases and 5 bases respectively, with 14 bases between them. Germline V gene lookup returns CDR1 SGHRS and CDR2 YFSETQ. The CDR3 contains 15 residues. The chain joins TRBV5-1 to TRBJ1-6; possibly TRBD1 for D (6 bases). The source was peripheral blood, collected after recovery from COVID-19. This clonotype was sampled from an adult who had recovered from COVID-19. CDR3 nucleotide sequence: TGCGCCAGCAGGTACCCGGACAGAGATAATTCACCCCTCCACTTT. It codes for CASRYPDRDNSPLHF. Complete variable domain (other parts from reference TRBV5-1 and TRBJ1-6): KAGVTQTPRYLIKTRGQQVTLSCSPISGHRSVSWYQQTPGQGLQFLFEYFSETQRNKGNFPGRFSGRQFSNSRSEMNVSTLELGDSALYLCASRYPDRDNSPLHFGNGTRLTVT.